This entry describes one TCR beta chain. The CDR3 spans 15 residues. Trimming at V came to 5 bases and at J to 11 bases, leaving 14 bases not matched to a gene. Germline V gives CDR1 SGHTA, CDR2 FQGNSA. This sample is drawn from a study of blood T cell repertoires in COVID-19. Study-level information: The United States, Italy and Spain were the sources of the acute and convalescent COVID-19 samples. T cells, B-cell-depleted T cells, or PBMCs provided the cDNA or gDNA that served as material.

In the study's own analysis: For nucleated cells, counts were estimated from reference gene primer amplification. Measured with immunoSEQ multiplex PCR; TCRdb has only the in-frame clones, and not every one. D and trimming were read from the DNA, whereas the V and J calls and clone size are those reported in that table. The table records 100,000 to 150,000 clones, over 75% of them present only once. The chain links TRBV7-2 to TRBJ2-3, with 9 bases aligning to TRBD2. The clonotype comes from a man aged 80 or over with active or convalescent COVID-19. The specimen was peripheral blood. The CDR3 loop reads CASSRGSSGSSKQYF. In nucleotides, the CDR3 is TGTGCCAGCAGCAGGGGGAGTAGCGGGAGTAGTAAGCAGTATTTT.